The T cell receptor (beta chain) described here comes from a study of T cells in localized non-small cell lung cancer (TCRdb year 2020). Regarding the research as a whole: T cell repertoires of 200 to 250 early-stage NSCLC patients were analyzed, with tumors being compared against uninvolved tumor-adjacent lungs. The cohort consisted of under 300 treatment-naive NSCLC patients whose localized lung tumors had been resected. A mean age of about 66 years was recorded for the NSCLC patients, of whom roughly 130 were male and more than 85 were female.

For this clone: It has no known antigen specificity. No much larger clone exists at a distance of one base, and base qualities are not known.

General study outcomes and caveats: Higher blood T cell density associated with longer overall survival, while higher adjacent-lung clonality associated with shorter survival. Because multi-region sequencing of the tumors was not done, intratumor heterogeneity could not be ruled out. Uninvolved tumor-adjacent lung showed the highest T cell clonality, higher than tumor, which suggests more focused antigenic responses in the adjacent lung. A median of approximately 53 of the top 100 tumor clones turned up in the paired uninvolved adjacent lung, and under 30 of those clones also ranked among the top 100 of that same adjacent lung. Because the study design was exploratory, TCR variables were selected using unadjusted p-values without false-discovery rate correction.

TCR beta CDR3 regions were sequenced from DNA using the immunoSEQ Assay. As for how the authors treated the data: T cell density was computed as TCR beta template counts normalized to usable DNA estimated by amplifying housekeeping genes. Richness was estimated using the preseqR package, with extrapolation to 400,000 templates for PBMC samples and to 120,000 templates for tissue samples. Clonality was calculated as one minus Pielou's evenness. Tissue-enriched TCRs were identified by differential abundance testing using productive amino-acid clonotypes, minimum total count 5 and alpha 0.1. The Jaccard Index and the Morisita Overlap Index were used to quantify repertoire overlap between compartments. GLIPH grouped TCR beta CDR3s together with public tetramer-defined viral CDR3s, and a viral motif had to include at least three viral sequences and also show V-gene enrichment. This immuneACCESS table, as held by TCRdb, lists in-frame sequences with V and J called but not all clones. Of the missing ones, under half trace to an unresolved V gene in checked studies; the others have no known cause. The V and J calls and the clone size are those of that table, but D and trimming were determined from the DNA. This sample comprises about 7,600 clones, roughly 60% of them detected only once. 7% to 9% of the sample is taken by the ten largest.

After removal of 6 bases from V and 1 base from J, the junction retains 7 bases not matched to a gene. From the cysteine up to the phenylalanine, the CDR3 has a length of 15 residues. CDR3 DNA is the only sequence kept; it has 45 bases, read in frame from the first base. For CDR1 and CDR2, the germline V gene (reference sequence) lists LNHDA and SQIVND. The specimen was lymph node tissue, collected before any cancer treatment. Recombination linked TRBV19 to TRBJ1-1, with TRBD1 matching 8 junction bases. This TCR derives from a male donor at least 60 years old with stage I squamous cell lung carcinoma. The DNA sequence is given as TGTGCCAGTAGCTCGGCGACAGGGGCGAACACTGAAGCTTTCTTT. Translated, this is CASSSATGANTEAFF.